The rows below give T cell receptor beta chains drawn from one sample of a study of blood T cell repertoires in COVID-19. Sequencing used immunoSEQ multiplex PCR; TCRdb keeps in-frame clones, though not all of them. The sample carries approximately 270,000 clones, roughly 90% recorded once. The sample taken for sequencing was PBMCs or T cells enriched from blood (not recorded which). These receptors all stem from a man between 35 and 55 years old who had been exposed to COVID-19. The CDR3 runs from the conserved cysteine through the conserved F or W. The order of the fields is clone size, J gene, V gene, CDR3 protein. Clone size is not always given. Where it is, it says once, few, many or a class for expanded clones.

clone size: -
J gene: TRBJ1-1
V gene: TRBV9
CDR3 protein: CASSVVTGDTEAFF

clone size: -
J gene: TRBJ2-7
V gene: TRBV7-2
CDR3 protein: CASSLAAGAYEQYF

clone size: few
J gene: TRBJ2-7
V gene: TRBV5-1
CDR3 protein: CASSLGQGSYEQYF

clone size: -
J gene: TRBJ1-1
V gene: TRBV7-3
CDR3 protein: CASSSQGNTEAFF

clone size: -
J gene: TRBJ2-5
V gene: TRBV28
CDR3 protein: CASSLSGQGETQYF

clone size: -
J gene: TRBJ1-2
V gene: TRBV5-1
CDR3 protein: CASSLAEAYGYTF

clone size: -
J gene: TRBJ1-2
V gene: TRBV3-1/TRBV3-2
CDR3 protein: CASSLPGQNYGYTF

clone size: -
J gene: TRBJ2-1
V gene: TRBV28
CDR3 protein: CASSLYRANEQFF

clone size: -
J gene: TRBJ1-3
V gene: TRBV4-3
CDR3 protein: CASSPTPPGDRNTIYF

clone size: -
J gene: TRBJ1-5
V gene: TRBV12-5
CDR3 protein: CASGPGQTNQPQHF

clone size: -
J gene: TRBJ1-1
V gene: TRBV5-1
CDR3 protein: CASSSGLRMLNTEAFF

clone size: few
J gene: TRBJ2-3
V gene: TRBV6-2/TRBV6-3
CDR3 protein: CASSYVGRADTQYF

clone size: -
J gene: TRBJ1-2
V gene: TRBV6-5
CDR3 protein: CASSYSNSGVYGYTF

clone size: -
J gene: TRBJ1-1
V gene: TRBV3-1/TRBV3-2
CDR3 protein: CASTRQGVDTEAFF

clone size: -
J gene: TRBJ2-7
V gene: TRBV5-6
CDR3 protein: CASIPPAGQGNEQYF

clone size: -
J gene: TRBJ1-5
V gene: TRBV3-1/TRBV3-2
CDR3 protein: CASSQEVTGGPNQPQHF

clone size: once
J gene: TRBJ2-3
V gene: TRBV6-1
CDR3 protein: CASSELVSRTSAPDTQYF

clone size: -
J gene: TRBJ1-1
V gene: TRBV5-1
CDR3 protein: CASSLQGQNTEAFF